This T cell receptor (beta chain) was sequenced for a study of cytomegalovirus exposure and HLA in healthy donors. The CDR3 length is 16 residues. CDR1 and CDR2 from the germline V gene are SGHNT and YENEEA. Trimming pared 1 base from V and 7 bases from J, leaving 20 bases between. Vbeta (60) and Jbeta (13) primers were used in the PCR. Produced via immunoSEQ multiplex PCR; TCRdb's table is partial and in-frame only. The top ten hold under 7.5% of the sample, which has 170,000 or so clones, around 80% seen once. Sequenced: PBMCs. The receptor comes from a man in his thirties or forties in good health and CMV-seropositive. V gene TRBV11-3 combines with J gene TRBJ2-7; D is perhaps TRBD2 (5 bases). The CDR3 DNA reads as TGTGCCAGCAGCTTAGCGGGAATCCGGGGAGAGCGGGAGCAGTACTTC. Its translation is CASSLAGIRGEREQYF.